This is a list of T cell receptor beta chains from one sample in a study of Graves' ophthalmopathy and Graves' hyperthyroidism. TCRdb re-called the multiplex PCR reads through MiXCR, storing one row per CDR3 protein. Here the sample spans 300,000 to 400,000 distinct CDR3 sequences, about 17% being singletons. The sequencing sample was made of peripheral blood. These receptors were taken from an adult woman with stable Graves' hyperthyroidism. Both conserved end residues are part of each CDR3. The order of the fields is clone size, J gene, CDR3 length, D gene, V gene, CDR3 protein, CDR3 DNA. The D gene is left open where the match is weak. Size is stated for part of the rows, as once, few or many counts, or as a class when the clone is expanded.

>many|TRBJ2-7|15|TRBD2|TRBV28
CASSTSGAPSYEQYF
TGTGCCAGCAGTACTAGCGGAGCCCCCTCCTACGAGCAGTACTTC
>many|TRBJ2-7|13|TRBD1|TRBV27
CASSWQGAREQYF
TGTGCCAGCAGTTGGCAGGGGGCGCGAGAGCAGTACTTC
>many|TRBJ1-6|14|.|TRBV12-3/TRBV12-4
CASSLVGRNSPLHF
TGTGCCAGCAGTTTGGTGGGACGGAATTCACCCCTCCACTTT
>.|TRBJ2-2|12|.|TRBV3-1
CASSWDPGELFF
TGTGCCAGCAGCTGGGATCCCGGGGAGCTGTTTTTT
>many|TRBJ2-2|19|TRBD2|TRBV20-1
CSARGDGTSGRVNTGELFF
TGCAGTGCTAGAGGGGATGGGACTAGCGGGAGGGTAAACACCGGGGAGCTGTTTTTT
>.|TRBJ1-2|16|.|TRBV6-2/TRBV6-3
CASSYLGGPTNYGYTF
TGTGCCAGCAGTTACTTAGGGGGGCCGACGAACTATGGCTACACCTTC
>many|TRBJ2-4|14|.|TRBV2
CASSVLLAKNIQYF
TGTGCCAGCAGTGTTCTACTAGCCAAAAACATTCAGTACTTC
>.|TRBJ2-7|14|.|TRBV28
CASGQTGRTYEQYF
TGTGCCAGCGGACAAACAGGGAGAACCTACGAGCAGTACTTC
>.|TRBJ2-7|12|TRBD2|TRBV7-2
CASSMGLATTFF
TGTGCCAGCAGCATGGGACTAGCGACTACTTTCTTC
>many|TRBJ2-7|12|.|TRBV11-2
CASSLGFSLKYF
TGTGCCAGCAGCTTAGGGTTTAGCTTGAAGTACTTC
>many|TRBJ2-7|17|TRBD2|TRBV5-1
CASSYQHSSGPSYEQYF
TGCGCCAGCAGCTACCAACACTCTAGCGGGCCTTCCTACGAGCAGTACTTC
>many|TRBJ1-1|15|.|TRBV9
CASSVEWQTNTEAFF
TGTGCCAGCAGCGTAGAGTGGCAGACGAACACTGAAGCTTTCTTT
>many|TRBJ1-1|15|.|TRBV7-9
CASNPSRAPDTEAFF
TGTGCCAGCAACCCTAGCAGGGCACCGGACACTGAAGCTTTCTTT
>many|TRBJ2-7|16|TRBD1|TRBV12-3/TRBV12-4
CASRNSRDRISYEQYF
TGTGCCAGCAGAAATTCCCGGGACAGAATTTCCTACGAGCAGTACTTC
>many|TRBJ2-7|15|.|TRBV29-1
CSVEELKTGPNEQYF
TGCAGCGTTGAAGAGCTGAAAACAGGGCCCAACGAGCAGTACTTC
>many|TRBJ2-7|15|TRBD2|TRBV7-2
CASTPEGTSGTEQYF
TGTGCCAGCACCCCGGAGGGGACTAGCGGGACTGAGCAGTACTTC
>many|TRBJ1-1|15|.|TRBV6-1
CASSGQTGMNTEAFF
TGTGCCAGCAGTGGGCAAACTGGCATGAACACTGAAGCTTTCTTT
>many|TRBJ2-2|17|TRBD2|TRBV25-1
CASSEMSGRAATGELFF
TGTGCCAGCAGTGAAATGAGCGGGAGGGCCGCCACCGGGGAGCTGTTTTTT
>many|TRBJ2-7|13|.|TRBV28
CASTIPLGYEQYF
TGTGCCAGCACCATCCCATTGGGCTACGAGCAGTACTTC
>many|TRBJ2-7|15|TRBD2|TRBV20-1
CSARDVLAGVYEQYF
TGCAGTGCTAGAGATGTCTTAGCGGGAGTCTACGAGCAGTACTTC
>many|TRBJ2-2|13|.|TRBV30
CAWKARGAGELFF
TGTGCCTGGAAAGCCCGGGGTGCCGGGGAGCTGTTTTTT
>few|TRBJ2-2|14|.|TRBV29-1
CSAGGQRGTGELFF
TGCAGCGCCGGGGGACAGAGGGGCACCGGGGAGCTGTTTTTT
>many|TRBJ1-5|14|.|TRBV24-1
CATSDGGVGQPQHF
TGTGCCACCAGTGATGGAGGCGTCGGTCAGCCCCAGCATTTT
>few|TRBJ1-2|15|.|TRBV15
CATSRARGPNYGYTF
TGTGCCACCAGCAGGGCCAGGGGTCCCAACTATGGCTACACCTTC
>.|TRBJ1-1|13|.|TRBV14
CASSLDHLGNPFF
TGTGCCAGCAGCCTCGACCACTTGGGTAATCCTTTCTTT
>many|TRBJ2-7|17|TRBD2|TRBV28
CASSPDRREILPYEQYF
TGTGCCAGCAGCCCGGACCGGCGGGAGATTTTACCCTACGAGCAGTACTTC
>.|TRBJ2-7|15|TRBD2|TRBV15
CATRQENGRGDEQYF
TGTGCCACCAGACAGGAGAACGGGAGGGGGGACGAGCAGTACTTC
>many|TRBJ1-1|14|.|TRBV5-1
CASSVDGGYTEAFF
TGCGCCAGCAGCGTGGACGGCGGGTACACTGAAGCTTTCTTT
>many|TRBJ2-7|15|TRBD2|TRBV7-9
CASSGTSGRAYEQYF
TGTGCCAGCAGCGGTACTAGCGGGAGGGCGTATGAGCAGTACTTC
>many|TRBJ2-5|14|.|TRBV18
CASSPRKGEETQYF
TGTGCCAGCTCACCACGTAAAGGGGAGGAGACCCAGTACTTC
>many|TRBJ2-2|17|.|TRBV27
CASSIEQGRGNTGELFF
TGTGCCAGCAGTATAGAACAGGGGCGGGGGAACACCGGGGAGCTGTTTTTT
>many|TRBJ2-2|15|TRBD2|TRBV9
CASSVTSGSTGELFF
TGTGCCAGCAGCGTGACTAGCGGGAGCACCGGGGAGCTGTTTTTT
>many|TRBJ2-7|14|.|TRBV12-3/TRBV12-4
CASRVGVPTSEQYF
TGTGCCAGCAGAGTGGGAGTCCCGACGAGCGAGCAGTACTTC
>many|TRBJ2-5|14|TRBD2|TRBV24-1
CATSLAGGRETQYF
TGTGCCACGAGCCTAGCGGGAGGCCGGGAGACCCAGTACTTC
>many|TRBJ1-5|14|.|TRBV12-3/TRBV12-4
CASSFQEGIWPQHF
TGTGCCAGCAGTTTTCAAGAGGGGATTTGGCCCCAGCATTTT
>few|TRBJ1-1|14|.|TRBV5-8
CASQTRRRGPEAFF
TGTGCCAGCCAGACACGAAGGAGGGGCCCTGAAGCTTTCTTT
>many|TRBJ2-7|15|TRBD2|TRBV5-1
CASSSLAGTTYEQYF
TGCGCCAGCAGCTCATTAGCGGGAACCACCTACGAGCAGTACTTC
>many|TRBJ2-7|11|.|TRBV20-1
CSAGDTYKQYF
TGCAGTGCCGGGGACACCTACAAGCAGTACTTC
>many|TRBJ1-2|13|.|TRBV27
CASSTKSGVGYTF
TGTGCCAGCAGTACTAAGTCAGGGGTAGGCTACACCTTC
>.|TRBJ1-6|14|.|TRBV9
CASSLKPGDSPLHF
TGTGCCAGCAGCCTGAAGCCGGGGGATTCACCCCTCCACTTT
>many|TRBJ1-1|17|TRBD1|TRBV10-3
CAISEAGKGQQNTEAFF
TGTGCCATCAGTGAGGCGGGAAAGGGACAGCAGAACACTGAAGCTTTCTTT
>.|TRBJ2-2|18|.|TRBV18
CASSPGGPGTLNTGELFF
TGTGCCAGCTCACCCGGGGGACCAGGAACTCTGAACACCGGGGAGCTGTTTTTT
>many|TRBJ2-5|14|TRBD1|TRBV12-3/TRBV12-4
CASSQGQGVETQYF
TGTGCCAGCAGTCAGGGACAGGGGGTGGAGACCCAGTACTTC
>many|TRBJ2-7|19|.|TRBV20-1
CSASPMGGAGSGVSYEQYF
TGCAGTGCTAGTCCAATGGGGGGGGCCGGGAGCGGGGTCTCCTACGAGCAGTACTTC
>.|TRBJ1-5|18|TRBD1|TRBV4-1
CASSPAGQGGYSNQPQHF
TGCGCCAGCAGCCCTGCAGGACAGGGGGGGTATAGCAATCAGCCCCAGCATTTT
>.|TRBJ1-2|15|TRBD1|TRBV29-1
CSVEGQGAPFGGYTF
TGCAGCGTTGAGGGACAGGGGGCGCCGTTTGGGGGCTACACCTTC
>many|TRBJ2-7|12|.|TRBV10-3
CAISARQGEQYF
TGTGCCATCAGCGCTAGACAAGGCGAGCAGTACTTC
>many|TRBJ2-7|18|TRBD2|TRBV20-1
CSARDVRQAGGNSYEQYF
TGCAGTGCTAGAGATGTAAGGCAAGCGGGAGGGAACTCCTACGAGCAGTACTTC
>many|TRBJ2-7|13|TRBD2|TRBV12-3/TRBV12-4
CATTSGSTYEQYF
TGTGCCACCACTAGCGGGAGCACCTACGAGCAGTACTTC
>few|TRBJ2-2|13|.|TRBV25-1
CASNSDYTGELFF
TGTGCCAGCAATTCAGATTACACCGGGGAGCTGTTTTTT
>.|TRBJ2-5|13|.|TRBV20-1
CSASVRDGETQYF
TGCAGTGCTAGTGTCAGGGATGGTGAGACCCAGTACTTC
>.|TRBJ2-7|17|TRBD1|TRBV18
CASSRSATGGKSYEQYF
TGTGCCAGCTCTCGAAGTGCAACAGGGGGAAAAAGCTACGAGCAGTACTTC
>.|TRBJ1-4|16|.|TRBV6-5
CASSTREGQPNEKLFF
TGTGCCAGCAGTACCCGAGAAGGACAGCCTAATGAAAAACTGTTTTTT